One and the same sample provided the 30 T cell receptor beta chains below, sequenced in a study of cytomegalovirus exposure and HLA in healthy donors. PCR was performed using 60 Vbeta and 13 Jbeta primers. Assay: immunoSEQ multiplex PCR; the TCRdb copy retains only in-frame clones and omits some. This table has 100,000 to 150,000 clones, 60% to 80% appearing once. The sequenced material came from PBMCs. The receptor set was obtained from a woman in her forties or fifties in good health and CMV-seronegative.

The chain combines TRBV6-5 with TRBJ2-5; 10 bases align to TRBD1. The CDR3 covers 15 residues. The germline V gene encodes CDR1 MNHEY and CDR2 SVGAGI. With 6 bases clipped from V and 1 base from J, the junction kept 5 bases outside the gene matches. The CDR3 sequence: CASSRGQGVQETQYF. Written as DNA, the CDR3 is TGTGCCAGCAGCCGAGGACAGGGGGTCCAAGAGACCCAGTACTTC.

This chain joins TRBV7-2 and TRBJ1-5; TRBD1 agrees at 7 bases. The CDR3 is 15 amino acids. Trimming cost V 6 bases and J 3 bases; bases outside gene matches: 8. Germline V gene data show CDR1 as SGHTA and CDR2 as FQGNSA. CDR3 sequence (DNA): TGTGCCAGCAGTCCAGAGACAGGGCTCAATCAGCCCCAGCATTTT. This gives the protein CASSPETGLNQPQHF. Complete variable domain (other parts from reference TRBV7-2 and TRBJ1-5): GAGVSQSPSNKVTEKGKDVELRCDPISGHTALYWYRQSLGQGLEFLIYFQGNSAPDKSGLPSDRFSAERTGGSVSTLTIQRTQQEDSAVYLCASSPETGLNQPQHFGDGTRLSIL.

The CDR3 region has the DNA TGTGCCAGCAGCTTAACACCGGGGCAGTACTTC. It yields the protein CASSLTPGQYF. V usage is TRBV7-2 and J usage is TRBJ2-7; no firm D call. V was trimmed by 2 bases and J by 9 bases, leaving 8 bases between them. The CDR3 length is 11 residues. Germline assignment: CDR1 SGHTA and CDR2 FQGNSA.

The chain uses TRBV6-4 and TRBJ2-3; D unresolved. The V and J ends lost 6 bases and 2 bases respectively, with 18 bases between them. This CDR3 has 16 amino acids. CDR1 is MRHNA and CDR2 is SNTAGT in the germline V gene. As DNA, the CDR3 is TGTGCCAGCAGCAGCAGTAGCTCTCGCCACACAGATACGCAGTATTTT. Amino acid sequence: CASSSSSSRHTDTQYF.

In regard to this clone: One end of the junction is discordant with germline, which a read error may explain. J is TRBJ2-2 and V is TRBV7-9; D gene unclear. CDR1 and CDR2 (germline): SEHNR, FQNEAQ (reference sequence). The CDR3 contains 14 residues. CDR3 in amino acids: CSSSLVQNTGELFF. DNA of the CDR3: TGTTCCAGCAGCTTAGTACAGAACACCGGGGAGCTGTTTTTT.

The chain employs TRBV5-4 and TRBJ1-3; 7 nucleotides agree with TRBD1. The CDR3 has 14 residues. CDR1 and CDR2 from the germline V gene are SGHNT and YYREEE (reference sequence). V lost 4 bases and J lost 2; bases outside the gene matches: 3. The CDR3 sequence: CASSAGTAGNTIYF. The CDR3 coding sequence is TGTGCCAGCAGCGCCGGGACAGCTGGAAACACCATATATTTT. Together with reference TRBV5-4 and TRBJ1-3, the CDR3 gives the full variable domain: ETGVTQSPTHLIKTRGQQVTLRCSSQSGHNTVSWYQQALGQGPQFIFQYYREEENGRGNFPPRFSGLQFPNYSSELNVNALELDDSALYLCASSAGTAGNTIYFGEGSWLTVV.

This clone occurred once. The chain has TRBV4-3 and TRBJ2-2; 10 positions match TRBD2. Germline CDR1 LGHNA, CDR2 YSLEER. This CDR3 has 16 residues. After removal of 1 base from V and 6 bases from J, the junction contained 5 bases not matched to a gene. The CDR3 spells CASSQVTAGGSGELFF. CDR3 DNA sequence: TGCGCCAGCAGCCAAGTGACAGCGGGAGGGTCCGGGGAGCTGTTTTTT.

The rearrangement joins TRBV5-5 to TRBJ2-7; TRBD1 matches 8 bases. Trimming at V came to 4 bases and at J to 3 bases, leaving 12 bases not matched to a gene. The CDR3 spans 16 residues. Germline V gives CDR1 SGHKS, CDR2 YYEKEE (reference sequence). In DNA form, the CDR3 reads TGTGCCAGCAGCACAGTACAGGGGGTAAACCTCTACGAGCAGTACTTC. Translating it yields CASSTVQGVNLYEQYF.

This clone occurred once. This chain links TRBV15 with TRBJ2-7; TRBD2 matches at 12 bases. Germline lookup yields CDR1 LNHNV and CDR2 YYDKDF (reference sequence). Trimming removed 1 base from V and 1 base from J; junction bases left unmatched: 5. This CDR3 region has 17 residues. The DNA for the CDR3 is TGTGCCACCAGCAGAGGCGGGACTAGCGGGCTGTCCTACGAGCAGTACTTC. Protein sequence: CATSRGGTSGLSYEQYF.

V usage is TRBV9 and J usage is TRBJ2-1, with D unclear. Between the trimmed V and J ends, which lost 2 bases and 4 bases, there was a span of 13 bases. Germline V gene sequence: CDR1 SGDLS, CDR2 YYNGEE. This CDR3 is built from 15 residues. The chain's CDR3 is CASSVTAAEYNEQFF. CDR3 nucleotide sequence: TGTGCCAGCAGCGTCACGGCGGCGGAGTACAATGAGCAGTTCTTC.

This clone was seen only a few times. CDR3 loop: CASSVARTSGNEQFF. The CDR3 region has the DNA TGTGCCAGCAGCGTAGCTAGGACTAGCGGTAATGAGCAGTTCTTC. The V gene is TRBV9, the J gene TRBJ2-1; TRBD2 agrees at 10 bases. This CDR3 comprises 15 residues. Germline V gene data show CDR1 as SGDLS and CDR2 as YYNGEE. The V gene end was trimmed by 0 bases and the J gene end by 7 bases; junction bases not matched to a gene: 4.

V gene TRBV23-1 combines with J gene TRBJ2-7; no reliable D call. TRBV23-1 is recorded as an ORF, its role being uncertain. Trimming pared 8 bases from V and 2 bases from J, leaving 7 bases between. The CDR3 is made up of 11 amino acids. The CDR3 DNA reads as TGCGCCAGCGGCTTCACCTACGAGCAGTACTTC. Amino acids: CASGFTYEQYF.

The chain recombines TRBV27 with TRBJ2-3, with D tentatively TRBD1 (7 bases). This CDR3 is built from 17 residues. Germline lookup yields CDR1 MNHEY and CDR2 SMNVEV (reference sequence). V dropped 4 bases and J dropped 6 bases, with 23 bases sitting between them. The CDR3 reads CASSWQKGAGSVDTQYF. For the CDR3, the DNA is TGTGCCAGCAGTTGGCAAAAGGGGGCCGGGAGTGTGGATACGCAGTATTTT.

V gene TRBV11-3 combines with J gene TRBJ2-1; 7 nucleotides align to TRBD2. V lost 2 bases, J lost 12 bases, and 7 bases stayed unmatched. The germline CDR1 and CDR2 sequences are SGHNT and YENEEA. CDR3 size: 13 residues. The CDR3 spells CASSLREDGGQFF. The CDR3 DNA reads TGTGCCAGCAGCTTACGGGAGGACGGTGGGCAGTTCTTC.

This clone was detected only once. In nucleotides, the CDR3 is TGTGCCAGCAGCCCCGTGGGGGGGGCAAGCTATGGCTACACCTTC. This translates into CASSPVGGASYGYTF. This sequence joins TRBV28 and TRBJ1-2; TRBD1 is a possible D gene (6 bases). Trimming took 6 bases from V and 4 from J, leaving 18 bases between them. The V gene's germline CDR1 is MDHEN and CDR2 SYDVKM. The CDR3 length is 15 residues.

V usage is TRBV5-4 and J usage is TRBJ2-7; D remains ambiguous. The CDR3 totals 13 residues. Germline values: CDR1 SGHNT, CDR2 YYREEE (reference sequence). Trimming stripped 4 bases from V and 3 bases from J, with 11 bases between. As DNA, the CDR3 is TGTGCCAGCAGCGAGACTCTAGGCTACGAGCAGTACTTC. It codes for CASSETLGYEQYF.

This clone appeared a single time. The chain carries TRBV7-9 and TRBJ2-7; a possible D gene is TRBD2 (5 bases). Trimming left V 5 bases short and J 0 bases short, with 14 bases between. Germline V gene sequence: CDR1 SEHNR, CDR2 FQNEAQ (reference sequence). This CDR3 is 15 amino acids long. The CDR3 DNA sequence: TGTGCCAGCAGCAGACGGACGGGGAGCTCCTACGAGCAGTACTTC. This sequence encodes CASSRRTGSSYEQYF. The full variable domain, its missing parts supplied by reference TRBV7-9 and TRBJ2-7, is DTGVSQNPRHKITKRGQNVTFRCDPISEHNRLYWYRQTLGQGPEFLTYFQNEAQLEKSRLLSDRFSAERPKGSFSTLEIQRTEQGDSAMYLCASSRRTGSSYEQYFGPGTRLTVT.

The chain is built from TRBV27 and TRBJ2-7; the D gene is possibly TRBD1 (5 bases). Germline loops: CDR1 MNHEY, CDR2 SMNVEV (reference sequence). The CDR3 is 13 amino acids. V was trimmed by 3 bases and J by 3 bases, leaving 9 bases between them. CDR3 DNA: TGTGCCAGCAGTTTCGCTAGGGGCTACGAGCAGTACTTC. Encoded protein: CASSFARGYEQYF.

The CDR3 region is CAWKGRLAGGSSYEQYF. For the CDR3, the DNA is TGTGCCTGGAAAGGAAGGCTAGCGGGGGGAAGCTCCTACGAGCAGTACTTC. The chain uses TRBV30 and TRBJ2-7, with 11 positions matching TRBD2. Trimming removed 4 bases from V and 0 bases from J; junction bases left unmatched: 11. Germline CDR1 and CDR2: GTSNPN and SVGIG (reference sequence). The length of the CDR3 is 17 residues.

This chain connects TRBV2 to TRBJ2-1; 9 nucleotides line up with TRBD1. CDR1 SNHLY and CDR2 FYNNEI come from the germline V gene. Trimming at V came to 4 bases and at J to 9 bases, leaving 4 bases not matched to a gene. The CDR3 runs 13 residues. The CDR3 here is CASSGGQGVEQFF. The CDR3 coding sequence is TGTGCCAGCAGTGGGGGACAGGGAGTTGAGCAGTTCTTC.

There are a few counts of this clone. V is TRBV4-3 and J is TRBJ2-2, with 7 bases fitting TRBD2. The CDR3 runs 15 residues. Trimming cost V 4 bases and J 4 bases; bases outside gene matches: 6. From germline, CDR1 is LGHNA and CDR2 YSLEER. The CDR3 DNA follows: TGCGCCAGCAGCCCCAGCTGGGGGGGCACCGGGGAGCTGTTTTTT. Translation gives CASSPSWGGTGELFF.

DNA for the CDR3: TGTGCCAGCAGACCAGCGCCTATCTCCTACGAGCAGTACTTC. Translation gives CASRPAPISYEQYF. This chain joins TRBV2 and TRBJ2-7, with no clear D. The V and J ends lost 6 bases and 0 bases respectively, with 12 bases between them. The length of the CDR3 is 14 residues. From germline, CDR1 is SNHLY and CDR2 FYNNEI.

The CDR3 DNA reads as TGTGCCAGCAGCCCCAGGGGTAACAATGAGCAGTTCTTC. It is translated as CASSPRGNNEQFF. The rearrangement joins TRBV11-2 to TRBJ2-1; a weak D match, TRBD1 (6 bases). CDR1 is SGHAT, CDR2 FQNNGV, per germline. Deletions cut 5 bases from V and 5 bases from J, with 10 bases between. The CDR3 is 13 amino acids.

This clone was seen just once. This rearrangement joins TRBV2 to TRBJ2-5; perhaps TRBD2 as D (6 bases). The CDR3 totals 12 residues. Germline-derived CDR1 and CDR2 are SNHLY and FYNNEI. The ends were cut back, 8 bases at V and 7 bases at J, with 14 bases in the middle. The CDR3 here is CASGGISGTQYF. In DNA form, the CDR3 reads TGTGCCAGCGGGGGGATTTCTGGGACCCAGTACTTC. The variable domain in full, completed from reference TRBV2 and TRBJ2-5, reads EPEVTQTPSHQVTQMGQEVILRCVPISNHLYFYWYRQILGQKVEFLVSFYNNEISEKSEIFDDQFSVERPDGSNFTLKIRSTKLEDSAMYFCASGGISGTQYFGPGTRLLVL.

The J gene is TRBJ2-3, the V gene TRBV19, with D uncertain. The CDR3 extends over 12 amino acids. Trimming removed 3 bases at V and 4 bases at J, with 5 bases between. Looked up from germline, CDR1 is LNHDA and CDR2 is SQIVND (reference sequence). The CDR3 sequence: CASSIGPDTQYF. DNA of the CDR3: TGTGCCAGTAGTATCGGTCCAGATACGCAGTATTTT.

The chain joins TRBV4-1 to TRBJ2-2; 13 positions agree with TRBD2. The CDR3 contains 18 residues. The trim removed 4 bases at V and 5 bases at J, leaving 10 bases unmatched. Per germline, CDR1 MGHRA and CDR2 YSYEKL. The CDR3 DNA reads as TGCGCCAGCAGCCCCAAGACTAGCGGGAGGAGTTATACCGGGGAGCTGTTTTTT. This encodes CASSPKTSGRSYTGELFF.

The CDR3 here is CASSLAPRTVEAFF. DNA of the CDR3: TGTGCCAGCAGCTTAGCTCCTCGGACAGTTGAAGCTTTCTTT. The chain is built from TRBV7-8 and TRBJ1-1, with D perhaps TRBD1 (6 bases). V was cut by 0 bases and J by 7 bases, with 12 bases left in between. CDR1 is SGHVS, CDR2 FQNEAQ, per germline. CDR3 length: 14 amino acids.

The V gene is TRBV28, the J gene TRBJ1-5, with D possibly matching TRBD1 (5 bases). This CDR3 spans 15 amino acids. V dropped 8 bases and J dropped 2 bases, with 16 bases sitting between them. Germline lookup yields CDR1 MDHEN and CDR2 SYDVKM. CDR3 loop: CASLRYGGGNQPQHF. Written as DNA, the CDR3 is TGTGCCAGCCTTCGCTACGGGGGAGGCAATCAGCCCCAGCATTTT.

This clone was counted a few times. This specimen includes other DNA sequences encoding the same CDR3. V gene TRBV5-4 combines with J gene TRBJ1-1; the D is unclear. Germline V gene lookup returns CDR1 SGHNT and CDR2 YYREEE (reference sequence). V was clipped by 0 bases and J by 1 base, with 4 bases between them. The CDR3 contains 13 residues. The CDR3 DNA reads TGTGCCAGCAGCTTGGCAGGGAACACTGAAGCTTTCTTT. Amino acid sequence: CASSLAGNTEAFF.

As for this clone: This sample also contains other DNA sequences that code for the same CDR3. The chain combines TRBV7-9 with TRBJ2-2; 14 bases match TRBD2. Germline V gene data show CDR1 as SEHNR and CDR2 as FQNEAQ (reference sequence). V shed 3 bases, J shed 0 bases, and the junction held 0 bases outside the gene matches. This CDR3 region has 17 residues. As DNA, the CDR3 is TGTGCCAGCAGCTTGGGACTAGCGGGAGCGAACACCGGGGAGCTGTTTTTT. As protein: CASSLGLAGANTGELFF.